This TCR beta chain was found in a study of tumor-infiltrating lymphocytes in primary liver carcinoma. Study-wide points: Tumors and blood were compared for top-250-clone fraction, and tumors had the significantly higher value (p = 0.039). Only about 7-25% of top clones showed up in all five tumor regions.

About this clonotype: No antigen is known for it. The germline gene is not matched at one end of the junction; a read error may be the cause.

The CDR3 loop spans 13 amino acids. Germline V gene data show CDR1 as LGHNA and CDR2 as YNFKEQ. With approximately 470 ng total RNA as template and a constant-region primer, TCR beta cDNA was made. Sequencing libraries for TCR beta derived from three nested multiplex PCR rounds that used slightly modified ARM-PCR. In the first two PCR rounds, TRBV1-TRBV30 forward primers were paired with a C-beta reverse primer, and each round lasted approximately 10 cycles. MiXCR, run by TCRdb on the multiplex PCR reads, gives a single entry per CDR3 protein. This table holds fewer than 200,000 distinct CDR3 sequences, around four fifths found once. Co-extraction yielded RNA and DNA from roughly 20-30 mg of unsorted bulk tissue. Patients showed chronic HBV infection and an absence of prior treatment.

Material for sequencing was tumor tissue from primary liver carcinoma. This clonotype was sampled from a middle-aged man with primary liver carcinoma and hepatitis B virus infection. The rearrangement uses TRBV4-2 and TRBJ2-2, with D hard to call. CDR3 loop: CASGQDWYGELFF. The CDR3 nucleotides read TGTGCCAGCGGCCAAGATTGGTACGGGGAGCTGTTTTTT.